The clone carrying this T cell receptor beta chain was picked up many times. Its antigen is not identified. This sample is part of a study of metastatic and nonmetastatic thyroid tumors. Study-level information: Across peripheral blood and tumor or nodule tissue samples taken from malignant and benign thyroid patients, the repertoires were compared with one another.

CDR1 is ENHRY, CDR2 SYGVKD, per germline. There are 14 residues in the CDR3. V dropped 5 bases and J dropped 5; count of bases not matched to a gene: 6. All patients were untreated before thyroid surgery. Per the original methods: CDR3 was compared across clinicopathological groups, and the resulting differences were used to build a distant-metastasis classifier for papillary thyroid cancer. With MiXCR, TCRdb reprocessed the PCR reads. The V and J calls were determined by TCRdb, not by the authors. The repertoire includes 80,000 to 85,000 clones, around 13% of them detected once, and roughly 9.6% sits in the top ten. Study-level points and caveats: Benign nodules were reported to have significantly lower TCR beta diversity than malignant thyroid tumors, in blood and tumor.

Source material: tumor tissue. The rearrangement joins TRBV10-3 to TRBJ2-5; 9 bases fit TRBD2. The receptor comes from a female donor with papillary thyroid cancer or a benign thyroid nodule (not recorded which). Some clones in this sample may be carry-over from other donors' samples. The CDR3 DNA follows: TGTGCCATCAGTATAGCGGGGGAGGTGGAGACCCAGTACTTC. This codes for CAISIAGEVETQYF.